This entry describes one TCR beta chain. Its antigen remains unidentified. Sequencing used immunoSEQ multiplex PCR; TCRdb keeps in-frame clones, though not all of them. Of roughly 61,000 clones detected, roughly 90% appear once; the ten largest clones hold approximately 23%. The source of the sample is a study of OX40 agonist ivuxolimab in advanced cancers. The wider study: Ivuxolimab, an antibody that agonizes OX40 (CD134), was administered to the patients. Melanoma, hepatocellular carcinoma, head and neck or renal cell cancer occurred in dose-escalation patients. Study outcomes and limitations: Among the lowest levels of clonal expansion were found in partial responders at 0.1-3.0 mg/kg. Researchers did not establish what antigens the expanded peripheral T cells target.

V shed 6 bases, J shed 6 bases, and the junction held 7 bases outside the gene matches. The CDR3 loop spans 13 amino acids. Germline V CDR1 and CDR2: MDHEN, SYDVKM. The sequence came from an adult with an advanced solid tumor such as melanoma, head and neck, liver or kidney cancer. The sequencing here drew on CD4+ or CD8+ T cells sorted from blood, taken in a trial of the OX40 agonist ivuxolimab. The chain links TRBV28 to TRBJ1-2, with TRBD1 matching 7 bases. CDR3 amino acids: CASRSPGTDGYTF. CDR3 in DNA: TGTGCCAGCAGATCCCCCGGGACAGATGGCTACACCTTC.